The 24 T cell receptor beta chains below all came from one sample that was sequenced in a study of beta chain features in type 1 diabetes. Reverse transcribing all isolated RNA meant expressed TCRB transcripts were sequenced. The method was immunoSEQ multiplex PCR; TCRdb's version includes in-frame clones alone and lacks a portion of them. The data contain about 320,000 clones, approximately 14% of them singletons. Input material: central memory CD4+ T cells from blood. These receptors originate from a man aged 25-45 years in good health.

Remarks on this clone: Other nucleotide sequences in the sample specify the same CDR3. The V gene is TRBV5-6, the J gene TRBJ1-2; D remains unclear. The CDR3 length is 13 residues. V was pared by 8 bases and J by 8 bases, with 19 bases between. Germline CDR1 is SGHDT and CDR2 is YYEEEE. CDR3 nucleotides: TGTGCCAGTACCAAAGAGAGGGTCGGAGGCTACACCTTC. Translating it yields CASTKERVGGYTF.

This clone showed up many times. This sequence joins TRBV7-9 and TRBJ2-3; D may be TRBD2 (5 bases). V shed 2 bases and J shed 5 bases, with 11 bases lying between them. CDR1 SEHNR and CDR2 FQNEAQ come from the germline V gene (reference sequence). This CDR3 is built from 14 residues. CDR3 sequence reads: CASSLYGIGDTQYF. The DNA of the CDR3 is TGTGCCAGCAGCTTATACGGGATTGGAGATACGCAGTATTTT.

In this sample, this clone turned up a few times. V and J are TRBV28 and TRBJ2-5; the match to TRBD2 covers 12 bases. The germline CDR1 and CDR2 sequences are MDHEN and SYDVKM. This CDR3 region has 18 residues. With V trimmed by 7 bases and J by 5 bases, 17 bases remained unmatched. The CDR3 DNA sequence: TGTGCCAGCACCCGGGGGGCTAGCGGGAGGGCGTTCCATGAGACCCAGTACTTC. This encodes CASTRGASGRAFHETQYF.

The chain carries TRBV6-6 and TRBJ2-5; 9 bases agree with TRBD1. The germline CDR1 and CDR2 sequences are MNHNY and SVGAGI (reference sequence). V shed 0 bases and J 4 bases; nucleotides not matched to a gene: 6. The CDR3 spans 16 residues. The DNA for the CDR3 is TGTGCCAGCAGTTACTCGAAGACAGGGGGTCGAGAGACCCAGTACTTC. Its protein product is CASSYSKTGGRETQYF.

This clone was found a few times. The chain combines TRBV5-1 with TRBJ1-1; D gene uncertain. This CDR3 spans 12 amino acids. With 7 bases removed from V and 6 bases from J, the gap between germline ends came to 13 bases. The germline CDR1 and CDR2 sequences are SGHRS and YFSETQ. CDR3: CASRAGYSEAFF. The CDR3 DNA reads TGCGCCAGCCGCGCGGGGTACTCTGAAGCTTTCTTT.

Only a few counts were recorded for this clone. The chain is built from TRBV7-2 and TRBJ2-4; D might be TRBD1 (5 bases). Between the trimmed V and J ends, which lost 1 base and 9 bases, there was a span of 16 bases. The CDR3 spans 15 residues. Germline lookup yields CDR1 SGHTA and CDR2 FQGNSA. In DNA, the CDR3 is TGTGCCAGCAGCTTAGGTTCTCAGGCAGGGATCATTCAGTACTTC. Amino acid sequence: CASSLGSQAGIIQYF.

The chain links TRBV6-5 to TRBJ2-7; 9 nucleotides match TRBD2. The CDR3 is 15 amino acids. The J segment lost 2 bases and the V segment lost 6 bases, leaving 8 bases of the junction unmatched. Per germline, CDR1 MNHEY and CDR2 SVGAGI. Written as DNA, the CDR3 is TGTGCCAGCAGCTCCGACAGCGGGAGGCCCTACGAGCAGTACGTC. It specifies CASSSDSGRPYEQYV.

In its sample, this clone was seen a few times. The chain couples TRBV12-5 to TRBJ1-3, with D perhaps TRBD1 (5 bases). The V end lost 6 bases, the J end lost 0 bases, and 12 bases lay between the germline ends. Per germline, CDR1 LGHNT and CDR2 FRNRAP. The CDR3 runs 15 residues. The CDR3 protein is CASGQDKLSGNTIYF. CDR3 in DNA: TGTGCTAGTGGACAGGACAAGCTCTCTGGAAACACCATATATTTT.

In its sample, this clone was seen a few times. CDR3 in DNA: TGCAGCGTTGGTGAGGGGAGGGCGAACACTGAAGCTTTCTTT. Its translation is CSVGEGRANTEAFF. The V and J genes are TRBV29-1 and TRBJ1-1; D perhaps matches TRBD1 (5 bases). The ends were cut back, 4 bases at V and 1 base at J, with 13 bases in the middle. This CDR3 spans 14 amino acids. In germline, CDR1 is SQVTM, CDR2 ANQGSEA.

This clone was seen more than once but under ten times. The V gene is TRBV29-1, the J gene TRBJ1-2; no firm D call. Germline V gene sequence: CDR1 SQVTM, CDR2 ANQGSEA. The CDR3 is made up of 13 amino acids. V dropped 4 bases and J dropped 2 bases, with 11 bases sitting between them. The CDR3 loop reads CSVADDKNYGYTF. The DNA of the CDR3 is TGCAGCGTTGCCGACGACAAGAACTATGGCTACACCTTC.

This clone was observed a handful of times. The chain combines TRBV15 with TRBJ1-1; D ambiguous. V was cut by 3 bases and J by 3 bases, with 8 bases left in between. This CDR3 has 13 residues. CDR1 LNHNV and CDR2 YYDKDF come from the germline V gene (reference sequence). The CDR3 bases are TGTGCCACCAGCAGGGACGGTTACACTGAAGCTTTCTTT. Translated: CATSRDGYTEAFF.

The chain employs TRBV18 and TRBJ1-3; D ambiguous. Per the germline V gene, CDR1 is KGHSH and CDR2 is LQKENI. V was trimmed by 2 bases and J by 0 bases, leaving 14 bases between them. CDR3 length equals 17 residues. The CDR3 here is CASSPSVQVSSGNTIYF. DNA for the CDR3: TGTGCCAGCTCACCATCGGTCCAAGTAAGCTCTGGAAACACCATATATTTT.

This clone came up a few times. This chain links TRBV7-6 with TRBJ1-5; D gene unclear. V lost 11 bases to trimming and J lost 0 bases, with 11 bases between them. This CDR3 is 13 amino acids long. Germline CDR1 SGHVS, CDR2 FNYEAQ. CDR3 region: CASSGYSNQPQHF. The CDR3 DNA follows: TGTGCCTCTAGCGGTTATAGCAATCAGCCCCAGCATTTT.

This clone showed up just a few times. The chain recombines TRBV5-4 with TRBJ2-5, with D possibly being TRBD1 (6 bases). The CDR3 is made up of 14 amino acids. The germline V and J ends were trimmed by 0 bases and 2 bases, with 8 bases remaining between them. Per germline, CDR1 SGHNT and CDR2 YYREEE (reference sequence). The CDR3 nucleotides read TGTGCCAGCAGCTTGGAGGGACAACAAGAGACCCAGTACTTC. Residues: CASSLEGQQETQYF.

Written as DNA, the CDR3 is TGTGCCAGCAGCTCGAGGGTCATGAACACTGAAGCTTTCTTT. This encodes CASSSRVMNTEAFF. The rearrangement joins TRBV7-2 to TRBJ1-1; no firm D call. Looked up from germline, CDR1 is SGHTA and CDR2 is FQGNSA. The CDR3 consists of 14 residues. Trimming shortened V by 4 bases and J by 0 bases, and 9 bases separated the two germline ends.

This clone was seen a few times. V is TRBV7-2 and J is TRBJ2-1; 13 positions agree with TRBD2. This CDR3 has 17 residues. The germline V gene has CDR1 SGHTA and CDR2 FQGNSA. The J segment lost 1 base and the V segment lost 2 bases, leaving 2 bases of the junction unmatched. The CDR3 region has the DNA TGTGCCAGCAGCTTAACGGGACTAGCGGGATCCTACAATGAGCAGTTCTTC. It specifies CASSLTGLAGSYNEQFF.

This clone came up a few times. The genes are TRBV10-3 and TRBJ2-5; D is possibly TRBD1 or TRBD2 (5 bases each). V lost 10 bases and J lost 6, with 12 bases in between. This CDR3 has 11 residues. The germline V gene encodes CDR1 ENHRY and CDR2 SYGVKD. Here the CDR3 DNA reads TGTGCCACCGTAACGGGGCAGACCCAGTACTTC. This codes for CATVTGQTQYF.

V and J are TRBV7-2 and TRBJ1-2; weak D call: TRBD1 (6 bases). CDR3 length: 14 amino acids. Looked up from germline, CDR1 is SGHTA and CDR2 is FQGNSA. The V end lost 2 bases, the J end lost 6 bases, and 13 bases lay between the germline ends. The CDR3 region is CASSLSPQGHGYTF. The CDR3 DNA reads as TGTGCCAGCAGCTTAAGTCCGCAGGGGCATGGCTACACCTTC. Full variable domain (missing parts from reference TRBV7-2 and TRBJ1-2): GAGVSQSPSNKVTEKGKDVELRCDPISGHTALYWYRQSLGQGLEFLIYFQGNSAPDKSGLPSDRFSAERTGGSVSTLTIQRTQQEDSAVYLCASSLSPQGHGYTFGSGTRLTVV.

The chain uses TRBV5-1 and TRBJ1-1; no definite D call. CDR1 is SGHRS, CDR2 YFSETQ, per germline. CDR3 length: 14 residues. V lost 5 bases and J lost 1, with 12 bases in between. CDR3 sequence reads: CASRPSAANTEAFF. CDR3 nucleotides: TGCGCCAGCAGGCCGAGCGCTGCGAACACTGAAGCTTTCTTT.

Ten or more counts support this clone. The chain recombines TRBV4-1 with TRBJ1-1; no firm D call. Germline V gives CDR1 MGHRA, CDR2 YSYEKL. The CDR3 spans 12 residues. Trimming removed 1 base from V and 8 bases from J, with 8 bases in between. The CDR3 nucleotides read TGCGCCAGCAGCCAAGGTCTGGCCGAAGCTTTCTTT. It translates to CASSQGLAEAFF.

Ten or more counts support this clone. The rearrangement uses TRBV4-3 and TRBJ2-4, with a tentative D call TRBD1 (5 bases). The CDR3 is 20 amino acids. Germline CDR1 LGHNA, CDR2 YSLEER. Trimming took 0 bases from V and 2 from J, leaving 23 bases between them. The CDR3 region has the DNA TGCGCCAGCAGCCAAGATTCGGCAGGGCGTAGTATTTCTCCCAAAAACATTCAGTACTTC. It codes for CASSQDSAGRSISPKNIQYF.

The V gene is TRBV7-2, the J gene TRBJ2-3, with 7 bases aligning to TRBD2. Germline CDR1 reads SGHTA; CDR2 reads FQGNSA. This CDR3 region has 14 residues. V was pared by 5 bases and J by 0 bases, with 2 bases of the junction left unmatched. This chain's CDR3 is CASSRTRSTDTQYF. CDR3 coding DNA: TGTGCCAGCAGCAGGACTAGGAGCACAGATACGCAGTATTTT.

This clone was counted only a few times. V and J are TRBV19 and TRBJ2-5, with 9 positions matching TRBD2. CDR3 size: 13 residues. V shed 6 bases, J shed 4 bases, and the junction held 3 bases outside the gene matches. The V gene's germline CDR1 is LNHDA and CDR2 SQIVND (reference sequence). The CDR3: CASSPAGGETQYF. The CDR3 nucleotides read TGTGCCAGTAGCCCAGCGGGAGGAGAGACCCAGTACTTC.

The chain is built from TRBV5-8 and TRBJ2-1; D call uncertain. CDR1 and CDR2 (germline): SGHTS, YDEGEE. V was cut by 1 base and J by 13 bases, with 9 bases left in between. This CDR3 has 11 residues. CDR3 nucleotides: TGTGCCAGCAGCTTGTATAGGGCCCAGTTCTTC. It is translated as CASSLYRAQFF.